The rows below give T cell receptor beta chains drawn from one sample of a study of immune heterogeneity within non-small cell lung tumors. From the multiplex PCR reads, TCRdb called clonotypes with MiXCR, one entry per CDR3 protein. The table includes under 7,500 distinct CDR3 sequences, 22% detected once. What was sequenced was lung tumor tissue. The receptor source for this set is a man aged 60-69 years with non-small cell lung cancer. Both conserved end residues are part of each CDR3. The D gene is left open where the match is weak. Clone size is not always given. Where it is, it says once, few, many or a class for expanded clones.

clone_size,d_call,j_call,v_call,cdr3_nt,cdr3_aa
many,.,TRBJ2-1,TRBV29-1,TGCAGCGTCGTGCCGTTGAACTCCTACAATGAGCAGTTCTTC,CSVVPLNSYNEQFF
.,TRBD2,TRBJ2-1,TRBV6-2/TRBV6-3,TGTCCCAGCAGTTACCGGGATAGCGGGAGCCCCTACAATGAACAGTTCTTC,CPSSYRDSGSPYNEQFF
medium-sized,.,TRBJ1-4,TRBV28,TGTGCCAGCAGTTCTCCAGATGAAAAACTGTTTTTT,CASSSPDEKLFF
medium-sized,TRBD1,TRBJ2-7,TRBV5-8,TGTGCCAGCAGCCGAAGGACAGGCGATGACTTC,CASSRRTGDDF
many,.,TRBJ2-2,TRBV28,TGTGCCAGCAGTTTGGGGGGGAACACCGGGGAGCTGTTTTTT,CASSLGGNTGELFF
medium-sized,TRBD1,TRBJ1-1,TRBV9,TGTGCCAGCAGCTACGTCACCGGGACAGAAGGTGAAGCTTTCTTT,CASSYVTGTEGEAFF
few,TRBD2,TRBJ2-7,TRBV6-1,TGTGCCGGCACTGGACTAGCGGACGAGCAGTACTTC,CAGTGLADEQYF
medium-sized,TRBD2,TRBJ2-3,TRBV11-3,TGTGCCAGCAGCCTCTCCACTAGCGGAAGCACAGATACGCAGTATTTT,CASSLSTSGSTDTQYF
.,.,TRBJ2-2,TRBV25-1,TGTGCCACCCCTTGGGGGCCGAACACCGGGGAGCTGTTTTTT,CATPWGPNTGELFF
many,.,TRBJ2-4,TRBV10-3,TGTGCCATCAGTGAGTCTCTAGCCAAAAACATTCAGTACTTC,CAISESLAKNIQYF
many,TRBD2,TRBJ2-4,TRBV20-1,TGCAGTGCTGGGACTAGCGGGTGGGGGGGAAACATTCAGTACTTC,CSAGTSGWGGNIQYF
many,TRBD2,TRBJ2-4,TRBV20-1,TGCAGTGCAAAGTCTGCTAGCGGGAGGGCCAAAAACATTCAGTACTTC,CSAKSASGRAKNIQYF
.,TRBD1,TRBJ2-5,TRBV4-1,TGCGCCAGCAGCCAGACAGGGGAGGCTCAGGAGACCCAGTACTTC,CASSQTGEAQETQYF
many,TRBD1,TRBJ2-3,TRBV6-1,TGTGCCAGCAGACCCGGGACAGGGGGCAATGCGCAGTATTTT,CASRPGTGGNAQYF
many,.,TRBJ1-1,TRBV6-1,TGTGCCAGCTTCCCGTTGGGGAACACTGAAGCTTTCTTT,CASFPLGNTEAFF
medium-sized,.,TRBJ2-2,TRBV4-1,TGCGCCAGCAGCCGTCAGGGTGACCTAGCGTCTACCGGGGAGCTGTTTTTT,CASSRQGDLASTGELFF
.,.,TRBJ2-2,TRBV14,TGTGCCAGCAGCCAAGTACGGGGACCCGGGGAGCTGTTTTTT,CASSQVRGPGELFF
medium-sized,.,TRBJ1-2,TRBV15,TGTGCCACCAGCAGAGTAGGCTATGGCTACACCTTC,CATSRVGYGYTF
.,.,TRBJ2-7,TRBV6-1,TGTGACAGCATACCCCCAGGCCCCTTGGCCGAGCGGTACTTC,CDSIPPGPLAERYF
medium-sized,.,TRBJ2-5,TRBV18,TGTGCCAGCTCACCACCGGCCAGACTTGAGACCCAGTACTTC,CASSPPARLETQYF
many,.,TRBJ1-6,TRBV20-1,TGCAGTGCTGGGAACTCCTATAATTCACCCCTCCACTTT,CSAGNSYNSPLHF
medium-sized,.,TRBJ1-2,TRBV12-3/TRBV12-4,TGTGCCAGCAGTTTCGGGGAAATGGGTGGCTACACCTTC,CASSFGEMGGYTF
few,.,TRBJ1-1,TRBV5-1,TGCGCCAGCAGCTTGGGAGGGAGTACTGAAGCTTTCTTT,CASSLGGSTEAFF
many,TRBD1,TRBJ2-5,TRBV25-1,TGTGCCAGCAGTCCCCGGACAGGGGTAGAGACCCAGTACTTC,CASSPRTGVETQYF
medium-sized,TRBD1,TRBJ2-4,TRBV5-1,TGCGCCAGCAGCGGGAGACAGGGGAGCATTCAGTACTTC,CASSGRQGSIQYF
.,.,TRBJ2-2,TRBV7-9,TGTGCCAGCAGCTTATCTTACTCCTCGAGGACCGGGGAGCTGTTTTTT,CASSLSYSSRTGELFF
.,.,TRBJ2-1,TRBV7-9,TGTGCCAGCAGCCAACGAGATGAGCAGATCTTC,CASSQRDEQIF
large,TRBD2,TRBJ2-1,TRBV6-5,TGTGCCAGCAGTTACAGGGGACTAGTGGGCAATGAGCAGTTCTTC,CASSYRGLVGNEQFF
medium-sized,TRBD1,TRBJ1-5,TRBV2,TGTGCCAGCAGTGAACAGGGACAGTCCTCGAGCAATCAGCCCCAGCATTTT,CASSEQGQSSSNQPQHF
many,.,TRBJ2-3,TRBV19,TGTGCCAGTAGTATAGCGGGAGCCACAGATACGCAGTATTTT,CASSIAGATDTQYF
.,.,TRBJ2-1,TRBV19,TGTGCCAGTAGTATTCAGACAGCCACCTACAATGAGCAGTTCTTC,CASSIQTATYNEQFF
many,TRBD1,TRBJ1-1,TRBV19,TGTGCCAGTAGTGCCAGGGGGCAAGGGACTGAAGCTTTCTTT,CASSARGQGTEAFF
medium-sized,TRBD2,TRBJ2-1,TRBV20-1,TGCAGTGCTTCTCCGGGACTAGCGGGAGGGCCCAATGAGCAGTTCTTC,CSASPGLAGGPNEQFF
medium-sized,TRBD1,TRBJ2-7,TRBV7-7,TGTGCTAGCAGGCGTATTTACGTTGATGGGACAGTTATACGGGAGCAGTACTTC,CASRRIYVDGTVIREQYF
many,.,TRBJ2-7,TRBV20-1,TGCAGTGCTCACGATCGGGGCTACGAGCAGTACTTC,CSAHDRGYEQYF
medium-sized,TRBD2,TRBJ2-7,TRBV20-1,TGCAGTGCTAGAGGAAACATCTTAGCGGGAGTCTACGAGCAGTACTTC,CSARGNILAGVYEQYF
medium-sized,TRBD1,TRBJ2-1,TRBV24-1,TGTGCCACAGCTCCGAGACAGGGTATCAATGAGCAGTTCTTC,CATAPRQGINEQFF
medium-sized,.,TRBJ1-5,TRBV20-1,TGCAGTGCTAGAGATTTCAGGGATCAGCCCCAGCATTTT,CSARDFRDQPQHF
.,.,TRBJ2-7,TRBV20-1,TGCAGTGCTAGAGTTGGTTCCCTGGGATCCTACGAGCAGTACTTC,CSARVGSLGSYEQYF
.,.,TRBJ2-7,TRBV5-5,TGTGCCAGCAGCTTGACAGGGGCTAGCGGCTACGAGCAGTACTTC,CASSLTGASGYEQYF
.,.,TRBJ2-5,TRBV4-1,TGCGCCAGCAGCCGGACGGAGTACCAAGAGACCCAGTACTTC,CASSRTEYQETQYF
large,.,TRBJ2-2,TRBV19,TGTGCCAGTAGAGACCCAGTAAGGGTAGCGAACACCGGGGAGCTGTTTTTT,CASRDPVRVANTGELFF
medium-sized,TRBD2,TRBJ2-1,TRBV27,TGTGCCAGCAGTTTATCGAGCGGGAGGGCCAGTGAGCAGTTCTTC,CASSLSSGRASEQFF
medium-sized,TRBD2,TRBJ2-3,TRBV19,TGTGCCAGTAGTCCACTACTAGCGGGAGTTAGGGATACGCAGTATTTT,CASSPLLAGVRDTQYF
many,.,TRBJ1-2,TRBV10-3,TGTGCCACCAAGGACAGCTATGGCTACACCTTC,CATKDSYGYTF
medium-sized,.,TRBJ1-1,TRBV29-1,TGCAGCGTTTACAGGGACCGGAACACTGAAGCTTTCTTT,CSVYRDRNTEAFF
medium-sized,.,TRBJ1-1,TRBV6-1,TGTGCCAGCACGGAGGGCACTGAAGCTTTCTTT,CASTEGTEAFF
.,.,TRBJ2-5,TRBV9,TGTGCCAGCAGCGCCTCGGAGGGGGCATGGGAGACCCAGTACTTC,CASSASEGAWETQYF
few,.,TRBJ1-5,TRBV7-9,TGTGCCAACAGCTTCGGGGGAAATAGCAATCAGCCCCAGCATTTT,CANSFGGNSNQPQHF
medium-sized,TRBD2,TRBJ2-1,TRBV6-1,TGTGCCAGCACCGGGACTAGCTTAGATGAGCAGTTCTTC,CASTGTSLDEQFF
medium-sized,.,TRBJ2-4,TRBV24-1,TGTGCCACCAGTGACCCCCTGGGCGGGTTGAACATTCAGTACTTC,CATSDPLGGLNIQYF
medium-sized,.,TRBJ2-7,TRBV12-3/TRBV12-4,TGTGCCAGCAGTCCGGGGGTTCCCTACGAGCAGTACTTC,CASSPGVPYEQYF
many,.,TRBJ2-5,TRBV2,TGTGCCAGCAGTGTTACAGAAGAGACCCAGTACTTC,CASSVTEETQYF
medium-sized,TRBD2,TRBJ2-7,TRBV6-5,TGTGCCAGCAGTTACTCCTGGACTAGCGATTACGAGCAGTACTTC,CASSYSWTSDYEQYF
medium-sized,TRBD1,TRBJ2-7,TRBV5-5,TGTGCCAGCAGCCCTAACCGACAGGGGGCCTCCTACGAGCAGTACTTC,CASSPNRQGASYEQYF
many,.,TRBJ2-1,TRBV27,TGTGCCAGCAGTCCCCGACTAGACTACAATGAGCAGTTCTTC,CASSPRLDYNEQFF
medium-sized,TRBD2,TRBJ2-7,TRBV10-3,TGTGCCATCAGTGGTCCGGGACAGGGGCGCGGGACTAGCGGGGTTGGCAAGTCCTACGAGCAGTACTTC,CAISGPGQGRGTSGVGKSYEQYF
medium-sized,.,TRBJ2-7,TRBV5-1,TGCGCCAGCAGCTTGAATGCAGGGCCATTCTACGAGCAGTACTTC,CASSLNAGPFYEQYF
few,.,TRBJ2-7,TRBV7-9,TGTGCCAGCAGCTTAGGGGCAGGGACGTCCTACGAGCAGTACTTC,CASSLGAGTSYEQYF
many,TRBD1,TRBJ2-7,TRBV7-9,TGTGCCAGCAGCTTCCCGGACAGGGTGGGCGACGAGCAGTACTTC,CASSFPDRVGDEQYF